This is a list of T cell receptor beta chains from one sample in a study of shared clonotypes between healthy human individuals. Using immunoSEQ multiplex PCR, the repertoire was profiled, and TCRdb retains in-frame clones only, with some absent. This table has about 2,500,000 clones, approximately 90% appearing once. Sequenced: naive CD4+ T cells sorted from blood. The source of these receptors is a man between 18 and 35 years old in good health. The conserved cysteine and the conserved F or W are not part of the CDR3 here.

>TRBV11-2|TRBJ1-4
ASSREEEKLF
>TRBV2|TRBJ2-7
ASRFPNINTYEQY
>TRBV2|TRBJ1-5
ASSEVGTQPQH
>TRBV5-4|TRBJ2-3
ASSPTGADTQY
>TRBV2|TRBJ2-3
ASSANGGISTDTQY
>TRBV5-8|TRBJ2-2
ASRNTGSTGELF
>TRBV7-9|TRBJ1-1
ASSPDRVAF
>TRBV5-1|TRBJ2-7
ASSLREPSREQY
>TRBV5-6|TRBJ1-2
ASSRTGGSYGYT
>TRBV4-1|TRBJ1-6
ASSQLGQEGTSYNSPLH
>TRBV5-1|TRBJ1-1
ASSPATAMNTEAF
>TRBV2|TRBJ2-7
ASSEAPDRAVYEQY
>TRBV27|TRBJ2-1
ASTGVSYNEQF